This T cell receptor (beta chain) appears in the sequencing data of a study of T cell responses to AZD1222 COVID-19 vaccine. Per germline, CDR1 LNHDA and CDR2 SQIVND (reference sequence). This CDR3 contains 17 residues. V was cut by 1 base and J by 0 bases, with 12 bases left in between. Generated by immunoSEQ multiplex PCR, the TCRdb table keeps only in-frame clones and is missing some. Altogether over 120,000 clones are present, 92% being singletons, with the ten largest covering about 1.9%. The chain couples TRBV19 to TRBJ2-2; TRBD1 or TRBD2 may be the D gene (5 bases each). The input for sequencing was peripheral blood, taken on day 0 of AZD1222 vaccination. The sequence was obtained from an adult in good health. CDR3 in amino acids: CASSIVPGRSNTGELFF. Written as DNA, the CDR3 is TGTGCCAGTAGTATAGTTCCGGGACGGTCGAACACCGGGGAGCTGTTTTTT. Complete variable domain (other parts from reference TRBV19 and TRBJ2-2): DGGITQSPKYLFRKEGQNVTLSCEQNLNHDAMYWYRQDPGQGLRLIYYSQIVNDFQKGDIAEGYSVSREKKESFPLTVTSAQKNPTAFYLCASSIVPGRSNTGELFFGEGSRLTVL.